This T cell receptor beta chain was sequenced for a study of T cell responses to AZD1222 COVID-19 vaccine. As to this clone: Antigen: not known.

CDR1 SGHNT and CDR2 YYREEE come from the germline V gene (reference sequence). The trim removed 4 bases at V and 3 bases at J, leaving 6 bases unmatched. This CDR3 region has 15 residues. Sequencing used immunoSEQ multiplex PCR; TCRdb keeps in-frame clones, though not all of them. The sample contains approximately 170,000 clones, 80% to 90% of which appear only once. Study outcomes and limitations: Vaccination with two AZD1222 doses was followed by a rise in Spike-specific TCR breadth and depth. Repertoires were collected only later (after the peak T cell response had occurred).

V gene TRBV5-4 combines with J gene TRBJ2-1; TRBD2 matches 8 bases. The sample was peripheral blood, taken on day 0 of AZD1222 vaccination. This clonotype originated in an adult in good health. The DNA for the CDR3 is TGTGCCAGCAGCCGGGGGGGGACTCTCTACAATGAGCAGTTCTTC. Translated, it gives CASSRGGTLYNEQFF.